The sample holds a few counts of the clone carrying this TCR beta chain. Its matching antigen is unknown. This sample stems from a study of identical twins. General study results and limits: Clonotypes of the beta chain that were abundant in cord blood carried fewer insertions (memory repertoires showed none).

Template switching created a universal primer site, and the cDNA included unique molecular identifiers. TCRdb passed the 5' RACE reads through MiXCR, listing each CDR3 protein once. This table has around 1.7 million distinct CDR3 sequences, less than 40% appearing once. The length of the CDR3 is 19 residues. CDR1 is SGHVS and CDR2 is FNYEAQ in the germline V gene. V trimming: 4 bases; J trimming: 2 bases; junction bases outside the gene matches: 16. J is TRBJ2-1 and V is TRBV7-6; the match to TRBD2 covers 8 bases. Sequences were obtained from cord blood. This clonotype was sampled from a newborn girl in good health. The CDR3 loop is CASSSQKIRGGYTYNEQFF. The DNA for the CDR3 is TGTGCCAGCAGCTCCCAAAAGATTCGGGGGGGTTATACCTACAATGAGCAGTTCTTC.